These 20 T cell receptor beta chains were sequenced from one sample in a study of OX40 agonist ivuxolimab in advanced cancers. Generated by immunoSEQ multiplex PCR, the TCRdb table keeps only in-frame clones and is missing some. The sample holds about 150,000 clones; 85% to 95% are singletons and the top ten take about 0.3%. The specimen was CD4+ or CD8+ T cells sorted from blood, collected in a trial of the OX40 agonist ivuxolimab. All receptors derive from an adult with an advanced solid tumor such as melanoma, head and neck, liver or kidney cancer.

The chain carries TRBV11-3 and TRBJ2-5; 8 bases are shared with TRBD1. Germline CDR1 is SGHNT and CDR2 is YENEEA. The CDR3 has 13 amino acids. The V gene end was trimmed by 5 bases and the J gene end by 7 bases; junction bases not matched to a gene: 6. This CDR3 reads CASSPAGTGTQYF. The DNA of the CDR3 is TGTGCCAGCAGCCCGGCAGGGACAGGGACCCAGTACTTC.

J is TRBJ2-7 and V is TRBV6-1, with D hard to call. The germline V and J ends were trimmed by 2 bases and 3 bases, with 5 bases remaining between them. Germline CDR1 and CDR2: MNHNS and SASEGT. The CDR3 is 12 residues long. This CDR3 is CASSEQFYEQYF. CDR3 bases: TGTGCCAGCAGTGAACAGTTCTACGAGCAGTACTTC.

The count of this clone is one. The J gene is TRBJ2-2, the V gene TRBV18; TRBD2 might be the D (7 bases). Trimming cost V 3 bases and J 5 bases, with 13 bases left between them. Germline CDR1 and CDR2: KGHSH and LQKENI. This CDR3 has 15 amino acids. The CDR3 reads CASSPQQGGTGELFF. The CDR3 nucleotides read TGTGCCAGCTCACCTCAACAGGGAGGGACCGGGGAGCTGTTTTTT.

This clone was found once. The CDR3 reads CASSPMTGGTEAFF. DNA of the CDR3: TGTGCCAGCAGCCCCATGACAGGGGGCACTGAAGCTTTCTTT. This chain uses TRBV9 with TRBJ1-1; the match to TRBD1 covers 9 bases. J was trimmed by 4 bases and V by 4 bases; bases with no gene match: 5. This CDR3 is built from 14 residues. In germline, CDR1 is SGDLS, CDR2 YYNGEE.

The chain couples TRBV14 to TRBJ2-7, with a weak D call TRBD2 (6 bases). The CDR3 length is 15 residues. Germline assignment: CDR1 SGHDN and CDR2 FVKESK. Trimming left V 4 bases short and J 0 bases short, with 13 bases between. The DNA for the CDR3 is TGTGCCAGCAGCCGATGGGACTCTTCCTCCTACGAGCAGTACTTC. Protein product: CASSRWDSSSYEQYF.

The V call is TRBV9, the J call TRBJ2-1; D might be TRBD1 or TRBD2, each matching 5 bases. Germline CDR1 reads SGDLS; CDR2 reads YYNGEE. The CDR3 sequence is 15 residues long. Trimming pared 2 bases from V and 3 bases from J, leaving 12 bases between. CDR3 DNA: TGTGCCAGCAGCGTGGGACCTATAAACTACAATGAGCAGTTCTTC. The encoded protein is CASSVGPINYNEQFF.

The chain carries TRBV19 and TRBJ1-1; no firm D call. This CDR3 has 14 amino acids. The germline CDR1 and CDR2 sequences are LNHDA and SQIVND (reference sequence). The V gene lost 4 bases and the J gene lost 5 bases, with 14 bases spanning the gap. The chain's CDR3 is CASSTPPFGTEAFF. For the CDR3, the DNA is TGTGCCAGTAGTACACCGCCGTTCGGGACTGAAGCTTTCTTT.

This clone occurred once. The chain uses TRBV18 and TRBJ1-1; a possible D gene is TRBD1 (6 bases). The V and J ends lost 0 bases and 8 bases respectively, with 13 bases between them. The V gene's germline CDR1 is KGHSH and CDR2 LQKENI. This CDR3 is built from 14 residues. The CDR3 reads CASSPPSGDNEAFF. DNA of the CDR3: TGTGCCAGCTCACCACCATCAGGGGACAACGAAGCTTTCTTT.

V gene TRBV27 combines with J gene TRBJ2-7; D possibly corresponds to TRBD2 (6 bases). This CDR3 is built from 13 residues. V was pared by 5 bases and J by 3 bases, with 11 bases between. Germline V CDR1 and CDR2: MNHEY, SMNVEV (reference sequence). The chain's CDR3 is CASSRPEGYEQYF. The CDR3 bases are TGTGCCAGCAGTAGACCGGAGGGCTACGAGCAGTACTTC.

The V call is TRBV4-2, the J call TRBJ1-2, with no clear D. Germline V gives CDR1 LGHNA, CDR2 YNFKEQ. The CDR3 sequence is 16 residues long. V was pared by 0 bases and J by 2 bases, with 13 bases between. CDR3 sequence: CASSQDLLGWNYGYTF. In DNA form, the CDR3 reads TGTGCCAGCAGCCAAGATTTGCTAGGATGGAACTATGGCTACACCTTC.

This CDR3 is CASSSRGGGNEQFF. CDR3 in DNA: TGTGCCAGCAGCTCCCGAGGGGGGGGCAATGAGCAGTTCTTC. This rearrangement joins TRBV5-4 to TRBJ2-1; D is perhaps TRBD2 (7 bases). CDR1 is SGHNT, CDR2 YYREEE, per germline (reference sequence). V lost 3 bases and J 6 bases, leaving 13 bases between the germline ends. There are 14 residues in the CDR3.

CDR3 amino acids: CASRPPAPTLYGYTF. The CDR3 DNA follows: TGTGCCAGCCGTCCGCCGGCTCCGACTCTCTATGGCTACACCTTC. The chain combines TRBV28 with TRBJ1-2; D uncertain. Looked up from germline, CDR1 is MDHEN and CDR2 is SYDVKM. V dropped 8 bases and J dropped 4 bases, with 20 bases sitting between them. CDR3 length: 15 amino acids.

The V and J genes are TRBV28 and TRBJ2-1; the match to TRBD2 covers 11 bases. Germline values: CDR1 MDHEN, CDR2 SYDVKM. The CDR3 runs 15 residues. Trimming removed 5 bases from V and 5 bases from J; junction bases left unmatched: 5. The CDR3 here is CASSGSGRADNEQFF. The CDR3 nucleotides are TGTGCCAGCAGTGGTAGCGGGAGGGCCGACAATGAGCAGTTCTTC.

The chain couples TRBV28 to TRBJ1-2, with 7 positions matching TRBD1. This CDR3 region has 14 residues. Germline V gene data show CDR1 as MDHEN and CDR2 as SYDVKM. The junction had 10 bases not matched to a gene; V was cut back by 5 bases and J by 7 bases. DNA for the CDR3: TGTGCCAGCAGTCCGAACAGGGGCGGTTCTGGCTACACCTTC. Translation: CASSPNRGGSGYTF.

CDR3 sequence reads: CASSFLQGDNSPLHF. The CDR3 DNA follows: TGTGCCAGCAGCTTCCTCCAGGGTGATAATTCACCCCTCCACTTT. The genes are TRBV5-5 and TRBJ1-6; D is possibly TRBD1 (5 bases). CDR1 is SGHKS, CDR2 YYEKEE, per germline (reference sequence). V shed 2 bases and J shed 5 bases, with 11 bases lying between them. This CDR3 region has 15 residues.

The V call is TRBV5-4, the J call TRBJ2-3; the D is unclear. Germline V CDR1 and CDR2: SGHNT, YYREEE (reference sequence). This CDR3 region has 14 residues. Trimming took 3 bases from V and 4 from J, leaving 12 bases between them. CDR3 sequence: CASSSPEPPDTQYF. CDR3 nucleotide sequence: TGTGCCAGCAGCTCTCCAGAACCCCCAGATACGCAGTATTTT.

The chain is built from TRBV18 and TRBJ2-7; D might be TRBD1 (6 bases). Trimming pared 4 bases from V and 5 bases from J, leaving 12 bases between. The CDR3 covers 13 residues. CDR1 is KGHSH and CDR2 is LQKENI in the germline V gene. CDR3 sequence: CASSLQRQDEQYF. Written as DNA, the CDR3 is TGTGCCAGCTCACTTCAAAGACAGGACGAGCAGTACTTC. Supplemented by reference TRBV18 and TRBJ2-7, the full variable domain reads NAGVMQNPRHLVRRRGQEARLRCSPMKGHSHVYWYRQLPEEGLKFMVYLQKENIIDESGMPKERFSAEFPKEGPSILRIQQVVRGDSAAYFCASSLQRQDEQYFGPGTRLTVT.

The rearrangement joins TRBV6-5 to TRBJ2-3; D remains unclear. Trimming took off 0 bases at V and 1 base at J, with 5 bases between the two ends. Germline V gene data show CDR1 as MNHEY and CDR2 as SVGAGI. The CDR3 sequence is 14 residues long. For the CDR3, the DNA is TGTGCCAGCAGTTACTCCCGGGGCACAGATACGCAGTATTTT. Amino acids: CASSYSRGTDTQYF.

The chain joins TRBV30 to TRBJ1-2; D remains ambiguous. The CDR3 length is 13 residues. V was shortened by 6 bases and J by 7 bases, with 18 bases between the two germline ends. In germline, CDR1 is GTSNPN, CDR2 SVGIG (reference sequence). Written as DNA, the CDR3 is TGTGCCTGCTGGAGTGGCCAGCGGGGTGGCTACACCTTC. It encodes CACWSGQRGGYTF.

The CDR3 nucleotides are TGTGCCAGCAGTTACTCGTATACAGTGCCCGCGGGGCCCCAGCATTTT. Amino acids: CASSYSYTVPAGPQHF. V and J are TRBV6-5 and TRBJ1-5; no clear D. Germline CDR1 and CDR2: MNHEY and SVGAGI. CDR3 length equals 16 residues. V gave up 0 bases and J gave up 9 bases, with 18 bases separating them.